This passage covers 13 T cell receptor beta chains from one sample sequenced in a study of T cell clones after liver transplantation. Assay used: immunoSEQ multiplex PCR; TCRdb lists only in-frame clones, some missing. The sample has 50,000 to 60,000 clones, less than 75% seen once. Here the sequenced sample was CD4+ T cells from blood, taken at the 22-month timepoint. Every receptor here comes from a human patient who received a liver transplant. These T cells may partly come from the graft donor.

In this sample, this clone turned up once. The chain is built from TRBV4-2 and TRBJ2-3; tentative D call: TRBD2 (6 bases). Germline assignment: CDR1 LGHNA and CDR2 YNFKEQ. With 3 bases removed from V and 5 bases from J, the gap between germline ends came to 18 bases. This CDR3 is built from 16 residues. The CDR3 DNA is TGTGCCAGCAGCCAGGCGAGGGGCGGGGCAGGAGATACGCAGTATTTT. It is translated as CASSQARGGAGDTQYF.

V gene TRBV7-6 combines with J gene TRBJ2-5; TRBD2 is a possible D gene (6 bases). Trimming left V 1 base short and J 2 bases short, with 14 bases between. CDR1 is SGHVS, CDR2 FNYEAQ, per germline. The CDR3 consists of 16 residues. CDR3 residues: CASSLGGVALQETQYF. CDR3 sequence (DNA): TGTGCCAGCAGCTTAGGGGGGGTAGCCCTTCAAGAGACCCAGTACTTC. The whole variable domain, filled in from reference TRBV7-6 and TRBJ2-5, reads GAGVSQSPRYKVTKRGQDVALRCDPISGHVSLYWYRQALGQGPEFLTYFNYEAQQDKSGLPNDRFSAERPEGSISTLTIQRTEQRDSAMYRCASSLGGVALQETQYFGPGTRLLVL.

This sequence joins TRBV28 and TRBJ1-5; D is unclear. The CDR3 sequence is 11 residues long. V lost 0 bases, J lost 11 bases, and 5 bases lay in between. Germline V gene lookup returns CDR1 MDHEN and CDR2 SYDVKM. CDR3 DNA sequence: TGTGCCAGCAGTTTATGGGCGGCCCAGCATTTT. This encodes CASSLWAAQHF.

This clone was detected only once. The V gene is TRBV7-2, the J gene TRBJ2-7, with 12 bases lining up with TRBD2. This CDR3 has 15 amino acids. The V segment lost 5 bases and the J segment 5 bases; nucleotides outside the gene matches: 7. Germline values: CDR1 SGHTA, CDR2 FQGNSA. In DNA form, the CDR3 reads TGTGCCAGCAGCCTCTCTAGCGGGGGGGCCCACGAGCAGTACTTC. Its translation: CASSLSSGGAHEQYF.

This clone has a single count. The chain is built from TRBV18 and TRBJ2-1; 7 bases fit TRBD2. With V trimmed by 2 bases and J by 0 bases, 4 bases remained unmatched. The CDR3 length is 16 residues. From germline, CDR1 is KGHSH and CDR2 LQKENI. CDR3 amino acids: CASSPTRGSSYNEQFF. CDR3 DNA: TGTGCCAGCTCACCAACGCGGGGGAGCTCCTACAATGAGCAGTTCTTC.

The rearrangement joins TRBV14 to TRBJ1-1; D gene uncertain. Trimming removed 1 base at V and 2 bases at J, with 14 bases between. The CDR3 is made up of 16 amino acids. Germline loops: CDR1 SGHDN, CDR2 FVKESK. This chain's CDR3 is CASSQGRQLFNTEAFF. The CDR3 DNA is TGTGCCAGCAGCCAAGGGCGGCAGCTCTTTAACACTGAAGCTTTCTTT.

The V call is TRBV4-1, the J call TRBJ1-4, with 8 bases fitting TRBD1. The V gene end was trimmed by 3 bases and the J gene end by 7 bases; junction bases not matched to a gene: 7. CDR1 is MGHRA, CDR2 YSYEKL, per germline. This CDR3 spans 15 amino acids. The CDR3 here is CASSQTGQGFEKLFF. The CDR3 nucleotides are TGCGCCAGCAGCCAGACCGGACAGGGTTTTGAAAAACTGTTTTTT.

The CDR3 sequence: CASSRTGGEIPGELFF. The CDR3 coding sequence is TGTGCCAGCAGCCGCACAGGGGGCGAGATTCCCGGGGAGCTGTTTTTT. This chain connects TRBV28 to TRBJ2-2; 9 bases fit TRBD1. Germline CDR1 and CDR2: MDHEN and SYDVKM. J lost 6 bases, V lost 6 bases, and 11 bases had no gene match. CDR3 length: 16 residues.

This rearrangement joins TRBV6-1 to TRBJ1-5; no firm D call. Germline assignment: CDR1 MNHNS and CDR2 SASEGT. V was shortened by 0 bases and J by 4 bases, with 7 bases between the two germline ends. CDR3 length: 14 amino acids. The CDR3 nucleotides read TGTGCCAGCAGTGAAGCTCTAGGGAATCAGCCCCAGCATTTT. This gives the protein CASSEALGNQPQHF.

This clone occurred a few times. A read error may account for a junction end that differs from germline. The genes are TRBV4-1 and TRBJ1-1; perhaps TRBD1 as D (5 bases). The germline CDR1 and CDR2 sequences are MGHRA and YSYEKL. This CDR3 is 17 amino acids long. CDR3 region: CASSQGMVGGWNTEAFF. The CDR3 region has the DNA TGCGCCAGCAGTCAAGGAATGGTGGGGGGGTGGAACACTGAAGCTTTCTTT.

This sequence joins TRBV6-6 and TRBJ2-5; 9 positions match TRBD1. Germline-derived CDR1 and CDR2 are MNHNY and SVGAGI (reference sequence). The trim removed 6 bases at V and 4 bases at J, leaving 6 bases unmatched. The CDR3 has 14 amino acids. The chain's CDR3 is CASSPPTGGETQYF. CDR3 sequence (DNA): TGTGCCAGCAGCCCCCCGACAGGGGGAGAGACCCAGTACTTC.

This clone showed up just a few times. This chain joins TRBV6-1 and TRBJ2-7, with 8 bases that match TRBD1. V shed 3 bases and J 0 bases; nucleotides not matched to a gene: 7. The CDR3 extends over 16 amino acids. Germline V gene sequence: CDR1 MNHNS, CDR2 SASEGT. The CDR3 loop reads CASSDPGGVSSYEQYF. CDR3 nucleotides: TGTGCCAGCAGTGACCCAGGGGGCGTCAGCTCCTACGAGCAGTACTTC.

The table lists this clone with a few counts. V usage is TRBV27 and J usage is TRBJ2-7, with 10 bases aligning to TRBD2. Looked up from germline, CDR1 is MNHEY and CDR2 is SMNVEV (reference sequence). The CDR3 runs to 14 residues. J was trimmed by 6 bases and V by 1 base; bases with no gene match: 3. In DNA form, the CDR3 reads TGTGCCAGCAGTTTATTAGCGGGGGGCATCGAGCAGTACTTC. It specifies CASSLLAGGIEQYF.